The entry below gives a single T cell receptor (beta chain) sequence along with its context. The table lists this clonotype with a few counts. Its binding antigen is unknown. Per-base quality was not reported, and no clone a single base away is much larger than it. The CDR3 runs 16 amino acids, cysteine and phenylalanine included. Kept here is only the CDR3 DNA, which spans 48 bases and is read in frame from base 1. CDR1 SGDLS and CDR2 YYNGEE are derived from the germline V gene. Between the V and J ends, shortened by 3 bases and 5 bases respectively, the junction contains 18 bases. The sample comes from a study of blood T cells in healthy people across ages (dated by TCRdb to about 2015). At the level of the whole study: In model experiments, template switching captured about one uniquely barcoded TCR beta cDNA molecule for every two T cells. Two additional independent replicas of 1 million unique cDNA reads from the same blood draw were analyzed for two donors (one aged 18 to 30 and one aged 80 or older). To avoid experimental bias, donors of different ages were distributed randomly across sequencing lanes. Four age groups were formed from the donors: young (average approximately 15 years), middle-aged (approximately 40), aged (62) and long-lived (more than 75). Age-related changes in TCR beta repertoire diversity were measured in the study by deep sequencing normalized with unique cDNA molecular identifiers. Study-wide conclusions, independent of this receptor: Compared with the aged group, the long-lived group had more naive CD4+ T cells, fewer expanded clones and increased TCR diversity, suggesting age selection. Conclusive comparison of naive and antigen-experienced compartments was prevented by the profiling of bulk unsorted PBMCs. The CMV infection status of donors was not known, potentially confounding age-related changes in expanded clonotypes. Estimates of total diversity from one million sequenced T cells were regarded as lower bounds and underestimates. The percentage of naive T cells measured by flow cytometry correlated strongly with observed TCR beta diversity. As age increased, observed TCR beta diversity per million T cells dropped in a roughly linear way, and a significant reduction was already evident by age 40.

The receptor library was made with 5' RACE. Data came from an Illumina HiSeq 2500. A second PCR of about 6 to 11 cycles was run with a J-beta primer mix and a sample-barcoded 5' primer. A unique molecular identifier was introduced onto each TCR beta cDNA molecule by a template-switch 5' adaptor carrying 12 random nucleotides. Each sample yielded at least 2.5 million CDR3-containing paired-end reads. First-strand cDNA was synthesized from all RNA with the Mint cDNA synthesis kit, primed by a TRBC-specific oligonucleotide. Following uracil-DNA glycosylase treatment, a first 18-cycle PCR with universal primers M1SS and BC2_uni_R was performed on all cDNA. Processing in the source paper ran as follows. Each sample was normalized by randomly selecting 1 million high-quality reads, each carrying a distinct molecular identifier. Instead of being binned into consensus sequences, reads that shared molecular identifiers were thrown out. MiTCR, set to a Q25 quality threshold and the strictest error-elimination algorithm, was used for CDR3 identification, clonotype clustering and error correction. Lower-bound total TCR beta diversity was estimated with a nonparametric unseen species model using Euler transformation. The public reads were run again by TCRdb, first through fastp at Q25 and then through MiXCR, and only productive beta chains were kept. Rows merge per CDR3 protein into single entries with the most common DNA and genes. TCRdb's processing, not the authors', yielded these V and J calls. The sample table holds 700,000 or so distinct CDR3 sequences, of which roughly 41% were seen once. Of the sample, 25% to 35% is held by the ten largest clones.

The donors were roughly 40 Caucasian individuals from Russia, aged 6 to 90 years, who were systemically healthy. Ten milliliters of peripheral blood were collected from each donor into EDTA-treated Vacutainer tubes. Ficoll-Paque density-gradient centrifugation was used to isolate PBMCs, with at least 7 million obtained per sample. Trizol reagent was used to extract total RNA from the PBMCs, yielding at least 5 micrograms per sample. The percentages of naive CD45RAhigh/CD27high T cells were determined by flow cytometry on a PBMC aliquot from every donor. The receptor's source is a man older than 75 in good health. The sequence joins TRBV9 to TRBJ2-1; D gene: possibly TRBD1, on 6 matching bases. Material for sequencing was blood. The CDR3 loop reads CASSGGGRTRHNEQFF. The DNA is TGTGCCAGCAGCGGAGGGGGTCGAACCCGACACAATGAGCAGTTCTTC.